Shown below are 26 T cell receptor beta chains from a single sample sequenced in a study of T cell responses to AZD1222 COVID-19 vaccine. The assay was immunoSEQ multiplex PCR, and TCRdb's table has in-frame clones only and misses some. Of more than 150,000 clones listed, more than 75% are singletons. The sequences come from peripheral blood, collected 28 days after the second AZD1222 dose. The receptors stem from an adult who received the AZD1222 COVID-19 vaccine.

V and J are TRBV5-6 and TRBJ2-7; 9 nucleotides agree with TRBD2. Unmatched junction bases numbered 7, after V lost 0 bases and J lost 6 bases. The germline V gene encodes CDR1 SGHDT and CDR2 YYEEEE. The CDR3 extends over 15 amino acids. The CDR3 is CASSLVGSGSSEQYF. DNA of the CDR3: TGTGCCAGCAGCTTGGTAGGTAGCGGGAGCTCCGAGCAGTACTTC.

V is TRBV18 and J is TRBJ2-5; D unclear. This CDR3 has 13 amino acids. From germline, CDR1 is KGHSH and CDR2 LQKENI. Trimming took off 0 bases at V and 4 bases at J, with 6 bases between the two ends. CDR3: CASSPPERETQYF. The CDR3 nucleotides read TGTGCCAGCTCACCACCAGAGCGAGAGACCCAGTACTTC. Filled out from reference TRBV18 and TRBJ2-5, the complete variable domain reads NAGVMQNPRHLVRRRGQEARLRCSPMKGHSHVYWYRQLPEEGLKFMVYLQKENIIDESGMPKERFSAEFPKEGPSILRIQQVVRGDSAAYFCASSPPERETQYFGPGTRLLVL.

This chain connects TRBV14 to TRBJ1-3, with D possibly TRBD1 on 5 matching bases. Germline V gene data show CDR1 as SGHDN and CDR2 as FVKESK. The CDR3 is made up of 13 amino acids. Trimming left V 7 bases short and J 2 bases short, with 9 bases between. The CDR3 bases are TGTGCCAGCAACACAGGCCCTGGAAACACCATATATTTT. It translates to CASNTGPGNTIYF.

The chain joins TRBV14 to TRBJ2-5; TRBD2 agrees at 9 bases. Germline-derived CDR1 and CDR2 are SGHDN and FVKESK. This CDR3 region has 15 residues. The V and J ends lost 5 bases and 5 bases, in that order; junction bases with no gene match: 9. This CDR3 is CASSKGLSGSETQYF. Written as DNA, the CDR3 is TGTGCCAGCAGCAAAGGGCTTAGCGGGAGTGAGACCCAGTACTTC.

The chain couples TRBV18 to TRBJ2-5; maybe TRBD2 (5 bases). Germline CDR1 reads KGHSH; CDR2 reads LQKENI. The ends were cut back, 4 bases at V and 2 bases at J, with 11 bases in the middle. CDR3 size: 14 residues. DNA of the CDR3: TGTGCCAGCTCACACCTGGAGGTACAAGAGACCCAGTACTTC. Its protein is CASSHLEVQETQYF.

This chain links TRBV21-1 with TRBJ2-1; TRBD1 was called by the table and not checked on the DNA. TRBV21-1 is deemed a pseudogene. The CDR3 runs to 16 residues. CDR3 sequence reads: CASTQGQGAPYNEQFF. CDR3 nucleotides: TGTGCCAGCACCCAGGGACAGGGGGCCCCCTACAATGAGCAGTTCTTC.

The chain is built from TRBV5-1 and TRBJ1-5; D call uncertain. The length of the CDR3 is 14 residues. Germline V lookup: CDR1 SGHRS, CDR2 YFSETQ. V was cut by 1 base and J by 2 bases, with 7 bases left in between. CDR3 sequence: CASSLSTGNQPQHF. CDR3 bases: TGCGCCAGCAGCTTGTCCACAGGCAATCAGCCCCAGCATTTT. The whole variable domain, filled in from reference TRBV5-1 and TRBJ1-5, reads KAGVTQTPRYLIKTRGQQVTLSCSPISGHRSVSWYQQTPGQGLQFLFEYFSETQRNKGNFPGRFSGRQFSNSRSEMNVSTLELGDSALYLCASSLSTGNQPQHFGDGTRLSIL.

The chain recombines TRBV29-1 with TRBJ2-2, with D possibly TRBD2 on 6 matching bases. Germline CDR1 is SQVTM and CDR2 is ANQGSEA. Trimming took off 7 bases at V and 1 base at J, with 10 bases between the two ends. This CDR3 has 13 amino acids. The CDR3: CSAMGGNTGELFF. The CDR3 DNA sequence: TGCAGCGCCATGGGGGGGAACACCGGGGAGCTGTTTTTT.

This chain links TRBV29-1 with TRBJ2-7; possible D gene TRBD1, 7 bases. V was shortened by 7 bases and J by 3 bases, with 13 bases between the two germline ends. This CDR3 is 12 amino acids long. In germline, CDR1 is SQVTM, CDR2 ANQGSEA. CDR3 nucleotides: TGCAGCGCCCGGCAGGGGGGCTACGAGCAGTACTTC. Its protein product is CSARQGGYEQYF.

J is TRBJ2-1 and V is TRBV12-1; the table's D call of TRBD2 was not tested on the DNA. TRBV12-1 is a recognized pseudogene. The CDR3 loop spans 17 amino acids. The CDR3 sequence is CASSRWSFAVGPDEQFF. DNA of the CDR3: TGTGCCAGCAGCCGTTGGAGTTTCGCGGTAGGTCCGGATGAGCAGTTCTTC.

This sequence joins TRBV7-9 and TRBJ2-1; D may correspond to TRBD1 or TRBD2 (5 bases each). This CDR3 has 14 amino acids. Germline V gene lookup returns CDR1 SEHNR and CDR2 FQNEAQ (reference sequence). The V end lost 8 bases, the J end lost 6 bases, and 17 bases lay between the germline ends. The DNA for the CDR3 is TGTGCCAGCCCTGTGACGGGGACGGTCAATGAGCAGTTCTTC. Translating gives CASPVTGTVNEQFF.

The gene calls are TRBV7-6 and TRBJ2-1, with 9 nucleotides matching TRBD1. The CDR3 loop spans 17 amino acids. CDR1 and CDR2 (germline): SGHVS, FNYEAQ. Unmatched junction bases numbered 8, after V lost 0 bases and J lost 5 bases. The CDR3 sequence: CASSLASRDRANNEQFF. The CDR3 nucleotides are TGTGCCAGCAGCTTAGCTTCCCGGGACAGGGCCAACAATGAGCAGTTCTTC.

The chain carries TRBV7-9 and TRBJ2-7; TRBD1 is a possible D gene (5 bases). The germline V gene has CDR1 SEHNR and CDR2 FQNEAQ (reference sequence). The CDR3 is made up of 12 amino acids. Trimming took off 4 bases at V and 4 bases at J, with 8 bases between the two ends. CDR3 in amino acids: CASSSTGYEQYF. DNA of the CDR3: TGTGCCAGCAGCTCCACAGGATACGAGCAGTACTTC. Variable domain in full (rest from reference TRBV7-9 and TRBJ2-7): DTGVSQNPRHKITKRGQNVTFRCDPISEHNRLYWYRQTLGQGPEFLTYFQNEAQLEKSRLLSDRFSAERPKGSFSTLEIQRTEQGDSAMYLCASSSTGYEQYFGPGTRLTVT.

This clone was seen a few times. This sequence joins TRBV4-2 and TRBJ1-1, with a weak D call TRBD1 (5 bases). This CDR3 is 16 amino acids long. V lost 0 bases, J lost 6 bases, and 17 bases lay in between. The germline CDR1 and CDR2 sequences are LGHNA and YNFKEQ. CDR3 sequence reads: CASSQDGGARTPEAFF. The DNA of the CDR3 is TGTGCCAGCAGCCAAGACGGCGGGGCGCGGACCCCTGAAGCTTTCTTT.

V and J are TRBV30 and TRBJ1-1; 7 nucleotides agree with TRBD1. The CDR3 covers 12 residues. The V gene end was trimmed by 8 bases and the J gene end by 4 bases; junction bases not matched to a gene: 7. The V gene's germline CDR1 is GTSNPN and CDR2 SVGIG (reference sequence). In DNA form, the CDR3 reads TGTGCCAACTCGAGGGGGCCCACTGAAGCTTTCTTT. Amino acid sequence: CANSRGPTEAFF.

The V gene is TRBV27, the J gene TRBJ1-2, with D unresolved. This CDR3 has 13 amino acids. Germline CDR1 is MNHEY and CDR2 is SMNVEV (reference sequence). V lost 8 bases and J lost 6, with 16 bases in between. The CDR3 loop reads CASQRLTGDGYTF. For the CDR3, the DNA is TGTGCCAGCCAGCGCTTGACTGGTGATGGCTACACCTTC.

The CDR3 spells CASPSELATNTGELFF. CDR3 sequence (DNA): TGTGCCAGCCCTAGCGAGCTAGCGACGAACACCGGGGAGCTGTTTTTT. This chain uses TRBV7-9 with TRBJ2-2; possible D gene TRBD2, 6 bases. This CDR3 comprises 16 residues. V gave up 8 bases and J gave up 0 bases, with 16 bases separating them. In germline, CDR1 is SEHNR, CDR2 FQNEAQ (reference sequence).

The chain links TRBV5-1 to TRBJ2-7; tentative D call: TRBD1 (5 bases). Between the trimmed V and J ends, which lost 0 bases and 2 bases, there was a span of 6 bases. The CDR3 is 13 residues long. Germline lookup yields CDR1 SGHRS and CDR2 YFSETQ. This CDR3 is CASSLAGPYEQYF. For the CDR3, the DNA is TGCGCCAGCAGCTTGGCAGGGCCCTACGAGCAGTACTTC.

This chain uses TRBV4-2 with TRBJ2-7, with 10 bases lining up with TRBD2. The J segment lost 5 bases and the V segment lost 5 bases, leaving 6 bases of the junction unmatched. CDR1 and CDR2 from the germline V gene are LGHNA and YNFKEQ. This CDR3 region has 14 residues. The CDR3 region is CASSNPSGSHEQYF. Here the CDR3 DNA reads TGTGCCAGCAGCAACCCTAGCGGGAGCCACGAGCAGTACTTC.

This sequence joins TRBV19 and TRBJ1-3, with D maybe TRBD1 (5 bases). The V end was cut by 3 bases, the J end by 8 bases, with 11 bases between. The CDR3 contains 13 residues. The germline V gene encodes CDR1 LNHDA and CDR2 SQIVND (reference sequence). The CDR3 loop reads CASSILRGDTIYF. The CDR3 DNA reads TGTGCCAGTAGTATTCTCCGGGGGGACACCATATATTTT.

The rearrangement links TRBV2 to TRBJ1-1; D remains ambiguous. Trimming cost V 4 bases and J 4 bases, with 10 bases left between them. Per germline, CDR1 SNHLY and CDR2 FYNNEI. The CDR3 length is 13 residues. DNA for the CDR3: TGTGCCAGCAGTGGAGCAGGCGGCACTGAAGCTTTCTTT. Residues: CASSGAGGTEAFF.

The chain uses TRBV18 and TRBJ2-7, with 13 bases matching TRBD2. This CDR3 is built from 16 residues. The ends lost 1 base at V and 4 bases at J; junction bases unmatched: 4. CDR1 and CDR2 from the germline V gene are KGHSH and LQKENI. CDR3 sequence reads: CASSPLGGLAGYEQYF. In DNA form, the CDR3 reads TGTGCCAGCTCACCACTTGGGGGACTAGCGGGGTACGAGCAGTACTTC.

This clone was counted once. The chain employs TRBV3-1 (or the pseudogene TRBV3-2) and TRBJ2-5; D remains unclear. V lost 0 bases to trimming and J lost 5 bases, with 4 bases between them. CDR1 LGHDT and CDR2 YNNKEL come from the germline V gene (reference sequence). CDR3 length equals 12 residues. The CDR3 protein is CASSQDRETQYF. The DNA of the CDR3 is TGTGCCAGCAGCCAAGATCGTGAGACCCAGTACTTC.

The gene calls are TRBV5-5 and TRBJ2-7; 10 bases are shared with TRBD2. The CDR3 spans 15 residues. V shed 3 bases and J 2 bases; nucleotides not matched to a gene: 5. CDR1 and CDR2 from the germline V gene are SGHKS and YYEKEE (reference sequence). CDR3 loop: CASSWGLAGAYEQYF. DNA for the CDR3: TGTGCCAGCAGCTGGGGGCTAGCGGGAGCCTACGAGCAGTACTTC. Looking up the rest from reference TRBV5-5 and TRBJ2-7 gives the full variable domain: DAGVTQSPTHLIKTRGQQVTLRCSPISGHKSVSWYQQVLGQGPQFIFQYYEKEERGRGNFPDRFSARQFPNYSSELNVNALLLGDSALYLCASSWGLAGAYEQYFGPGTRLTVT.

This clone was observed a few times. This chain links TRBV7-8 with TRBJ2-5; 15 bases are a match to TRBD2. Germline loops: CDR1 SGHVS, CDR2 FQNEAQ. Losses at the gene ends were 5 bases for V and 2 bases for J; bases not matched to a gene: 18. The CDR3 has 21 residues. DNA for the CDR3: TGTGCCAGCAGCCGACCGACAGGGACTAGCGGGAGGAGGTGGGCTCAAGAGACCCAGTACTTC. Translated: CASSRPTGTSGRRWAQETQYF.

The chain recombines TRBV5-1 with TRBJ2-7; 10 nucleotides agree with TRBD2. The V segment lost 4 bases and the J segment 7 bases; nucleotides outside the gene matches: 5. Germline lookup yields CDR1 SGHRS and CDR2 YFSETQ. There are 13 residues in the CDR3. The CDR3 spells CASSGNSGGEQYF. DNA of the CDR3: TGCGCCAGCAGCGGCAATAGCGGGGGGGAGCAGTACTTC.